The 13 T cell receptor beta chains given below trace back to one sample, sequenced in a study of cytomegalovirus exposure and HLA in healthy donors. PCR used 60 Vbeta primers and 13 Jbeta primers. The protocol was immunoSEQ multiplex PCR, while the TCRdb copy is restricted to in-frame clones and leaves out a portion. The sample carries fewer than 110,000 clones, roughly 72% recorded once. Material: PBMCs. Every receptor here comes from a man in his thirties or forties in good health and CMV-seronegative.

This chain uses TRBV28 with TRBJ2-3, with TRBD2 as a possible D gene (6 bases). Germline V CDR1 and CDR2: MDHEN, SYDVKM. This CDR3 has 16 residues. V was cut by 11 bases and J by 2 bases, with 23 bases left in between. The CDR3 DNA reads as TGTGCCCACAACCGTCTTGTGGGAGGTTCCACAGATACGCAGTATTTT. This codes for CAHNRLVGGSTDTQYF.

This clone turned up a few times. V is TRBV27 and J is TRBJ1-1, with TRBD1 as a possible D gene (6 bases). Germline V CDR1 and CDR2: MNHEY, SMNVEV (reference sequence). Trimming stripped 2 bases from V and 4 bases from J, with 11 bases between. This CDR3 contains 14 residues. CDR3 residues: CASSLTGRGTEAFF. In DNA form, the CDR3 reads TGTGCCAGCAGTTTAACAGGGAGGGGCACTGAAGCTTTCTTT.

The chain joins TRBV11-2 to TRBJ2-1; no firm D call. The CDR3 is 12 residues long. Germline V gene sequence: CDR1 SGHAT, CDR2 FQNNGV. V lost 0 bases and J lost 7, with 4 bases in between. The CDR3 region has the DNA TGTGCCAGCAGCTTAGACCGGAATGAGCAGTTCTTC. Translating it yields CASSLDRNEQFF. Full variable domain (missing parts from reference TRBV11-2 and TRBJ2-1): EAGVAQSPRYKIIEKRQSVAFWCNPISGHATLYWYQQILGQGPKLLIQFQNNGVVDDSQLPKDRFSAERLKGVDSTLKIQPAKLEDSAVYLCASSLDRNEQFFGPGTRLTVL.

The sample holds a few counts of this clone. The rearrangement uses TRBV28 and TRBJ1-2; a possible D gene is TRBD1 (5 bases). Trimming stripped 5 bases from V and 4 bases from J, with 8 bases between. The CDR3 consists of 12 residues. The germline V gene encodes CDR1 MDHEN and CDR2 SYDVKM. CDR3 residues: CASSGTGYGYTF. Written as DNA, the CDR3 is TGTGCCAGCAGTGGAACAGGCTATGGCTACACCTTC.

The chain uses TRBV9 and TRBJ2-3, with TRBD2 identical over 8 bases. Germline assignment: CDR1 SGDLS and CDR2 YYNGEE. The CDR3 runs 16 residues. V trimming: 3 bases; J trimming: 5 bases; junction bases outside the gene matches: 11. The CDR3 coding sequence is TGTGCCAGCAGCGACCCGAGTAGCGGGAATGAAGATACGCAGTATTTT. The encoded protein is CASSDPSSGNEDTQYF.

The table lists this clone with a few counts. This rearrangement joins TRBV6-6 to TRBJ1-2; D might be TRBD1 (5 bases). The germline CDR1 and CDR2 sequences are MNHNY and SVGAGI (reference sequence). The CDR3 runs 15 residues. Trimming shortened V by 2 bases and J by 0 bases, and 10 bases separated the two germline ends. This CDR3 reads CASSYDSRANYGYTF. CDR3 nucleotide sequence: TGTGCCAGCAGTTACGACAGCCGAGCTAACTATGGCTACACCTTC.

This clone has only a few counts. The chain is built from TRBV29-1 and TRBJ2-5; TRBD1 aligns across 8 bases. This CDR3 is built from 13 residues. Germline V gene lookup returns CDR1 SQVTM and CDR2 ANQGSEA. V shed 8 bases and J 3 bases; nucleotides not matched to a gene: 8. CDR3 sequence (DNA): TGCAGCTTCCGGGACAGGAATAAAGAGACCCAGTACTTC. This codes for CSFRDRNKETQYF.

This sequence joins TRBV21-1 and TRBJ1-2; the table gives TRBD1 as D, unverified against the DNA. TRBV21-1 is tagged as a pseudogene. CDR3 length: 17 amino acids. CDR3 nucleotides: TGTGCCAGCAGCAAAGTGGGGCAGGGGGGTCTCGGCTATGGCTACACCTTC. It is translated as CASSKVGQGGLGYGYTF.

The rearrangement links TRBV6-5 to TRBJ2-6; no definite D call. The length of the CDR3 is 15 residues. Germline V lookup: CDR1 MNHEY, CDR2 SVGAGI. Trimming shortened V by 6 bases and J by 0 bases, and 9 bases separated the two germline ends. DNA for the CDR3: TGTGCCAGCAGCGGTACGAGCTCTGGGGCCAACGTCCTGACTTTC. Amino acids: CASSGTSSGANVLTF.

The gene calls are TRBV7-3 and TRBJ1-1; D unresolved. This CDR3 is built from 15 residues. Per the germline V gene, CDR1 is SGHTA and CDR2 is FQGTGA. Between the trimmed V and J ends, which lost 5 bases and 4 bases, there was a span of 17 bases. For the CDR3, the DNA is TGTGCCAGCAGCCCAGGTGGAGGGTTAGGCACTGAAGCTTTCTTT. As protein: CASSPGGGLGTEAFF.

Here the CDR3 reads CASSQTDYGYTF. CDR3 bases: TGTGCCAGCAGTCAGACAGACTATGGCTACACCTTC. The J gene is TRBJ1-2, the V gene TRBV6-6, with D possibly TRBD1 on 5 matching bases. The V end was cut by 5 bases, the J end by 3 bases, with 7 bases between. This CDR3 spans 12 amino acids. Germline V lookup: CDR1 MNHNY, CDR2 SVGAGI (reference sequence).

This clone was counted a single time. The CDR3: CASSILAENTGELFF. In nucleotides, the CDR3 is TGTGCCAGCAGTATACTAGCGGAGAACACCGGGGAGCTGTTTTTT. V gene TRBV4-2 combines with J gene TRBJ2-2; 8 bases map to TRBD2. Germline trimming cut 6 bases from V and 1 base from J; bases unmatched to any gene: 4. Germline V gene sequence: CDR1 LGHNA, CDR2 YNFKEQ. The CDR3 has 15 residues.

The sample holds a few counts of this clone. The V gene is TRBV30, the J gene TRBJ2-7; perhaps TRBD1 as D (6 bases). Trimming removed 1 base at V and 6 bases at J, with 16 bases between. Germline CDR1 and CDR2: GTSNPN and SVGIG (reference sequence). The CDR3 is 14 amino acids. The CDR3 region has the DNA TGTGCCTGGAGTGGGGAGACAGGACACGGCGAGCAGTACTTC. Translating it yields CAWSGETGHGEQYF.